The rows below give T cell receptor beta chains drawn from one sample of a study of cytomegalovirus exposure and HLA in healthy donors. Libraries were prepared by immunoSEQ multiplex PCR; TCRdb keeps only in-frame clonotypes and omits some of them. The sample records 110,000 to 150,000 clones, 77% being singletons. The sample consisted of PBMCs. The receptor source for this set is a male donor in good health and CMV-seronegative. Each CDR3 is given with its conserved first and last residue. The order of the fields is CDR3 length, J gene, D gene, clone size, V gene, CDR3 DNA, CDR3 protein. A D gene is named only where the DNA matches it firmly. Clone size is given for some rows only: seen once, a few or many times, or a class if the clone is expanded.

cdr3_length: 15
j_call: TRBJ1-2
d_call: NA
clone_size: NA
v_call: TRBV2
cdr3_nt: TGTGCCAGCAGTTCCCGAATAGGGGGGGCAAGGGGCTACACCTTC
cdr3_aa: CASSSRIGGARGYTF

cdr3_length: 15
j_call: TRBJ2-7
d_call: TRBD1
clone_size: NA
v_call: TRBV19
cdr3_nt: TGTGCCAGTAGTCCCTTAAGGGGGACAGGGGGCGAGCAGTACTTC
cdr3_aa: CASSPLRGTGGEQYF

cdr3_length: 15
j_call: TRBJ2-7
d_call: NA
clone_size: NA
v_call: TRBV27
cdr3_nt: TGTGCCAGCAGGCATACAGGGAAGGTCGGCTACGAGCAGTACTTC
cdr3_aa: CASRHTGKVGYEQYF

cdr3_length: 14
j_call: TRBJ2-1
d_call: TRBD2
clone_size: NA
v_call: TRBV19
cdr3_nt: TGTGCCAGTAGTATAGATCCCACTAGCGGGAGAAGATTCTTC
cdr3_aa: CASSIDPTSGRRFF

cdr3_length: 14
j_call: TRBJ2-7
d_call: NA
clone_size: NA
v_call: TRBV19
cdr3_nt: TGTGCCAGTAGTATAGGAAGGAACGGGTACGAGCAGTACTTC
cdr3_aa: CASSIGRNGYEQYF

cdr3_length: 19
j_call: TRBJ1-4
d_call: TRBD1
clone_size: NA
v_call: TRBV7-6
cdr3_nt: TGTGCCAGCAGCTCCCCCCGGGACAGGGGGAATCGGCCTAATGAAAAACTGTTTTTT
cdr3_aa: CASSSPRDRGNRPNEKLFF

cdr3_length: 14
j_call: TRBJ1-5
d_call: NA
clone_size: NA
v_call: TRBV30
cdr3_nt: TGTGCCTGGAGTGTACGGCAGGCTAATCAGCCCCAGCATTTT
cdr3_aa: CAWSVRQANQPQHF

cdr3_length: 18
j_call: TRBJ2-2
d_call: TRBD1
clone_size: few
v_call: TRBV9
cdr3_nt: TGTGCCAGCAGCGTAGACGGCAGGGGGCCTGGGAACACCGGGGAGCTGTTTTTT
cdr3_aa: CASSVDGRGPGNTGELFF

cdr3_length: 12
j_call: TRBJ2-5
d_call: TRBD1
clone_size: NA
v_call: TRBV7-2
cdr3_nt: TGTGCCAGCAGCCAGGGGGCCGGGACCCAGTACTTC
cdr3_aa: CASSQGAGTQYF

cdr3_length: 14
j_call: TRBJ2-1
d_call: NA
clone_size: NA
v_call: TRBV7-7
cdr3_nt: TGTGCTAGCAGCTTAGGATTGGGGGCCTATGAGCAGTTCTTC
cdr3_aa: CASSLGLGAYEQFF

cdr3_length: 15
j_call: TRBJ1-4
d_call: NA
clone_size: NA
v_call: TRBV6-1
cdr3_nt: TGTGCCAGCATGGACAGCTCGGCAACTAATGAAAGACTGTTTTTT
cdr3_aa: CASMDSSATNERLFF

cdr3_length: 14
j_call: TRBJ2-7
d_call: NA
clone_size: once
v_call: TRBV7-9
cdr3_nt: TGTGCCAGCAGCTTTTCAGGGTCAACCTACGAGCAGTACTTC
cdr3_aa: CASSFSGSTYEQYF

cdr3_length: 15
j_call: TRBJ1-4
d_call: NA
clone_size: NA
v_call: TRBV5-6
cdr3_nt: TGTGCCAGCAGCTCATACCAGGGGTGGAAGGAAAAACTGTTTTTT
cdr3_aa: CASSSYQGWKEKLFF

cdr3_length: 15
j_call: TRBJ2-3
d_call: NA
clone_size: few
v_call: TRBV27
cdr3_nt: TGTGCCAGCAGTTTATCGAGGCTCACCACAGATACGCAGTATTTT
cdr3_aa: CASSLSRLTTDTQYF

cdr3_length: 16
j_call: TRBJ2-3
d_call: NA
clone_size: NA
v_call: TRBV29-1
cdr3_nt: TGCAGCGTCGCGAGGACTACAGGTCACCATACAGATACGCAGTATTTT
cdr3_aa: CSVARTTGHHTDTQYF

cdr3_length: 17
j_call: TRBJ2-1
d_call: TRBD1
clone_size: NA
v_call: TRBV11-3
cdr3_nt: TGTGCCAGCAGCACGCGACAGGGAAAGATAGGGTACAATGAGCAGTTCTTC
cdr3_aa: CASSTRQGKIGYNEQFF

cdr3_length: 17
j_call: TRBJ2-5
d_call: TRBD2
clone_size: NA
v_call: TRBV7-9
cdr3_nt: TGTGCCAGCAGCCACAGGACTAGACCTTTACGTTTTGAGACCCAGTACTTC
cdr3_aa: CASSHRTRPLRFETQYF

cdr3_length: 14
j_call: TRBJ1-1
d_call: TRBD1
clone_size: NA
v_call: TRBV6-5
cdr3_nt: TGTGCCAGCATGAGGAGGGGGCTGAACACTGAAGCTTTCTTT
cdr3_aa: CASMRRGLNTEAFF

cdr3_length: 14
j_call: TRBJ1-1
d_call: TRBD1
clone_size: once
v_call: TRBV30
cdr3_nt: TGTGCTCGGAGTGGGACAGGTTTTTCTCCTGAAGCTTTCTTT
cdr3_aa: CARSGTGFSPEAFF

cdr3_length: 15
j_call: TRBJ1-2
d_call: TRBD1
clone_size: NA
v_call: TRBV18
cdr3_nt: TGTGCCAGCTCACAAGGACAGGTCGGCAACTATGGCTACACCTTC
cdr3_aa: CASSQGQVGNYGYTF

cdr3_length: 15
j_call: TRBJ1-5
d_call: NA
clone_size: NA
v_call: TRBV18
cdr3_nt: TGTGCCAGCTCACTGCTGGACACAAAAAATCAGCCCCAGCATTTT
cdr3_aa: CASSLLDTKNQPQHF

cdr3_length: 14
j_call: TRBJ1-1
d_call: NA
clone_size: NA
v_call: TRBV7-9
cdr3_nt: TGTTCCAGCAGCTTAGAACAGGGTTCCACTGAAGCTTTCTTT
cdr3_aa: CSSSLEQGSTEAFF

cdr3_length: 13
j_call: TRBJ1-2
d_call: NA
clone_size: NA
v_call: TRBV18
cdr3_nt: TGTGCCAGCTCACCCGGACAGAACTATGGCTACACCTTC
cdr3_aa: CASSPGQNYGYTF

cdr3_length: 13
j_call: TRBJ2-7
d_call: NA
clone_size: NA
v_call: TRBV5-1
cdr3_nt: TGCGCCAGCACCCGAGGAACCAACTACGAGCAGTACTTC
cdr3_aa: CASTRGTNYEQYF

cdr3_length: 16
j_call: TRBJ1-5
d_call: TRBD1
clone_size: NA
v_call: TRBV30
cdr3_nt: TGTGCCTGGAGTAGGGACAGGGGTTATGGCAATCAGCCCCAGCATTTT
cdr3_aa: CAWSRDRGYGNQPQHF

cdr3_length: 15
j_call: TRBJ2-1
d_call: NA
clone_size: few
v_call: TRBV5-1
cdr3_nt: TGCGCCAGCAGCACCGGACTCAGCTCCTACAATGAGCAGTTCTTC
cdr3_aa: CASSTGLSSYNEQFF

cdr3_length: 15
j_call: TRBJ2-1
d_call: NA
clone_size: NA
v_call: TRBV19
cdr3_nt: TGTGCCAGCTCCAATTCGGCCGGGGGTGGTAATGAGCAGTTCTTC
cdr3_aa: CASSNSAGGGNEQFF

cdr3_length: 17
j_call: TRBJ2-3
d_call: TRBD1
clone_size: few
v_call: TRBV19
cdr3_nt: TGTGCCAGTAGTATGGCTGGGGGACAGGGGGCCTCAGATACGCAGTATTTT
cdr3_aa: CASSMAGGQGASDTQYF

cdr3_length: 14
j_call: TRBJ2-7
d_call: TRBD2
clone_size: NA
v_call: TRBV10-2
cdr3_nt: TGCGCCAGCAGAGATAGCGGGAGAGGCTACGAGCAGTACTTC
cdr3_aa: CASRDSGRGYEQYF

cdr3_length: 15
j_call: TRBJ1-3
d_call: TRBD1
clone_size: few
v_call: TRBV9
cdr3_nt: TGTGCCAGCAGCCACCCTCTGGACAGGGGAAACACCATATATTTT
cdr3_aa: CASSHPLDRGNTIYF

cdr3_length: 15
j_call: TRBJ2-2
d_call: TRBD2
clone_size: NA
v_call: TRBV6-5
cdr3_nt: TGTGCCAGCGTACGGGGGGGTCCAGACACCGGGGAGCTGTTTTTT
cdr3_aa: CASVRGGPDTGELFF

cdr3_length: 17
j_call: TRBJ1-3
d_call: TRBD1
clone_size: NA
v_call: TRBV5-1
cdr3_nt: TGCGCCAGCAGCTTGGGGGCAGGGGGCATAAGTGGAAACACCATATATTTT
cdr3_aa: CASSLGAGGISGNTIYF

cdr3_length: 14
j_call: TRBJ1-4
d_call: NA
clone_size: NA
v_call: TRBV7-9
cdr3_nt: TGTGCCAGCAGCTTCGGCGGGGGAAATGAAAAACTGTTTTTT
cdr3_aa: CASSFGGGNEKLFF

cdr3_length: 11
j_call: TRBJ2-7
d_call: NA
clone_size: NA
v_call: TRBV7-9
cdr3_nt: TGTTCCAGCAGCACATTCTACGAGCAGTACTTC
cdr3_aa: CSSSTFYEQYF

cdr3_length: 14
j_call: TRBJ2-4
d_call: NA
clone_size: NA
v_call: TRBV5-6
cdr3_nt: TGTGCCAGCAGCTATTGGACTTTCAAAAACAGTCAGTACTTC
cdr3_aa: CASSYWTFKNSQYF

cdr3_length: 19
j_call: TRBJ2-6
d_call: NA
clone_size: NA
v_call: TRBV19
cdr3_nt: TGTGCCAGTAGTATAGTCCTCGGTGGAACTAGGTCTGGGGCCAACGTCCTGACTTTC
cdr3_aa: CASSIVLGGTRSGANVLTF

cdr3_length: 12
j_call: TRBJ1-2
d_call: NA
clone_size: NA
v_call: TRBV6-5
cdr3_nt: TGTGCCAGCAGTTCCCAAAGGGGGGGCTACACCTTC
cdr3_aa: CASSSQRGGYTF

cdr3_length: 17
j_call: TRBJ2-3
d_call: TRBD2
clone_size: NA
v_call: TRBV5-1
cdr3_nt: TGCGCCAGCAGCTTGGAAGTACTAGCGGGCAGCACAGATACGCAGTATTTT
cdr3_aa: CASSLEVLAGSTDTQYF

cdr3_length: 14
j_call: TRBJ2-2
d_call: NA
clone_size: NA
v_call: TRBV2
cdr3_nt: TGTGCCAGCAGTCCTATTTCGGGTATCGGGGAGCTGTTTTTT
cdr3_aa: CASSPISGIGELFF

cdr3_length: 15
j_call: TRBJ1-2
d_call: NA
clone_size: NA
v_call: TRBV7-9
cdr3_nt: TGTGCCAGCAGCTTAGAGGGGGGGCGTCCCTATGGCTACACCTTC
cdr3_aa: CASSLEGGRPYGYTF

cdr3_length: 15
j_call: TRBJ1-3
d_call: TRBD1
clone_size: NA
v_call: TRBV6-1
cdr3_nt: TGTGCCAGCAGTGAAGCTTGGACAGGTGGTTACACCATATATTTT
cdr3_aa: CASSEAWTGGYTIYF

cdr3_length: 18
j_call: TRBJ2-7
d_call: TRBD2
clone_size: NA
v_call: TRBV9
cdr3_nt: TGTGCCAGCAGCGTAGGTTTGGATGCGGGAGGGCCCTCCTACGAGCAGTACTTC
cdr3_aa: CASSVGLDAGGPSYEQYF

cdr3_length: 14
j_call: TRBJ1-5
d_call: NA
clone_size: NA
v_call: TRBV27
cdr3_nt: TGTGCCTCCAGAACGGGGATCAACAATCAGCCCCAGCATTTT
cdr3_aa: CASRTGINNQPQHF

cdr3_length: 16
j_call: TRBJ1-5
d_call: NA
clone_size: once
v_call: TRBV2
cdr3_nt: TGTGCCAGCAGTGAAGGCGGCAGGGAAGTCAATCAGCCCCAGCATTTT
cdr3_aa: CASSEGGREVNQPQHF

cdr3_length: 15
j_call: TRBJ2-7
d_call: NA
clone_size: NA
v_call: TRBV6-1
cdr3_nt: TGTGCCAGCGTGAGCGGCAGGAAAGGCTCCTACGAGCAGTACTTC
cdr3_aa: CASVSGRKGSYEQYF

cdr3_length: 14
j_call: TRBJ2-7
d_call: NA
clone_size: NA
v_call: TRBV10-3
cdr3_nt: TGTGCCATCAGTGAGCCCCGGGACAACTACGAGCAGTACTTC
cdr3_aa: CAISEPRDNYEQYF

cdr3_length: 13
j_call: TRBJ2-3
d_call: NA
clone_size: few
v_call: TRBV30
cdr3_nt: TGTGCCTGGTGCCCAGACTTTACAGATACGCAGTATTTT
cdr3_aa: CAWCPDFTDTQYF

cdr3_length: 13
j_call: TRBJ1-2
d_call: NA
clone_size: NA
v_call: TRBV11-2
cdr3_nt: TGTGCCAGCAGCTTCGGGTTTGACTATGGCTACACCTTC
cdr3_aa: CASSFGFDYGYTF

cdr3_length: 16
j_call: TRBJ2-5
d_call: NA
clone_size: NA
v_call: TRBV7-6
cdr3_nt: TGTGCCAGCAGCTTCAGGGGGAGGAGGACACAAGAGACCCAGTACTTC
cdr3_aa: CASSFRGRRTQETQYF

cdr3_length: 16
j_call: TRBJ2-2
d_call: TRBD1
clone_size: NA
v_call: TRBV18
cdr3_nt: TGTGCCAGCTCACCCCGACAGGGGAGAGACACCGGGGAGCTGTTTTTT
cdr3_aa: CASSPRQGRDTGELFF

cdr3_length: 17
j_call: TRBJ2-7
d_call: NA
clone_size: NA
v_call: TRBV19
cdr3_nt: TGTGCCAGTAGTATAAAAAGGAGGATTGGAGGTTCCTACGAGCAGTACTTC
cdr3_aa: CASSIKRRIGGSYEQYF

cdr3_length: 17
j_call: TRBJ2-1
d_call: TRBD1
clone_size: few
v_call: TRBV5-1
cdr3_nt: TGCGCCAGCAGCTTGGATCCCGGGACAGGCCCCTACAATGAGCAGTTCTTC
cdr3_aa: CASSLDPGTGPYNEQFF